A selection of T cell receptor beta chains follows, all from one sample in a study of T cell repertoires and Cas9 in healthy adults. TCRdb's copy holds only in-frame clones and misses some; the assay was immunoSEQ multiplex PCR. The sample lists approximately 14,000 clones, 89% occurring once. The sequenced material came from Tregs (CD4+, CD25+, CD127-, CD137-, CD154-) from PBMCs; culture status not recorded. These receptors originate from a human donor in good health. The CDR3 runs from the conserved cysteine through the conserved F or W. Fields, in order: J gene, V gene, CDR3 protein.

J gene: TRBJ1-2; V gene: TRBV7-9; CDR3 protein: CASSLDLRRHYGYTF
J gene: TRBJ2-5; V gene: TRBV11-2; CDR3 protein: CASSRAPQKETQYF
J gene: TRBJ1-4; V gene: TRBV7-9; CDR3 protein: CASSAPGQGYEKLFF
J gene: TRBJ1-4; V gene: TRBV5-1; CDR3 protein: CASSGGDRGSEKLFF
J gene: TRBJ1-4; V gene: TRBV2; CDR3 protein: CASSERMSNEKLFF
J gene: TRBJ2-3; V gene: TRBV7-2; CDR3 protein: CASSREYGTDTQYF
J gene: TRBJ2-6; V gene: TRBV5-8; CDR3 protein: CASSPARLSGANVLTF
J gene: TRBJ1-1; V gene: TRBV5-6; CDR3 protein: CASSLGPIRSEAFF
J gene: TRBJ1-2; V gene: TRBV7-8; CDR3 protein: CASSPLTEGIRNYGYTF
J gene: TRBJ1-2; V gene: TRBV10-3; CDR3 protein: CAISGQGSTSGPYGYTF
J gene: TRBJ2-7; V gene: TRBV19; CDR3 protein: CASSQTGLSSYEQYF
J gene: TRBJ2-3; V gene: TRBV28; CDR3 protein: CASSLWSTASGVDTQYF
J gene: TRBJ2-1; V gene: TRBV10-3; CDR3 protein: CAIGAGPGDNEQFF
J gene: TRBJ1-3; V gene: TRBV19; CDR3 protein: CASSRGVSGNTIYF
J gene: TRBJ2-1; V gene: TRBV28; CDR3 protein: CASSLWTGTGSSYNEQFF
J gene: TRBJ1-1; V gene: TRBV29-1; CDR3 protein: CSASGTARIAFF
J gene: TRBJ2-5; V gene: TRBV19; CDR3 protein: CASSIVGAQETQYF
J gene: TRBJ1-3; V gene: TRBV2; CDR3 protein: CASSEVGWGSGNTIYF
J gene: TRBJ1-2; V gene: TRBV29-1; CDR3 protein: CSVIANYGYTF
J gene: .; V gene: TRBV7-2; CDR3 protein: CASSLGLAGGKETQYF
J gene: TRBJ1-5; V gene: TRBV6-5; CDR3 protein: CASSQGTNQPQHF
J gene: TRBJ2-7; V gene: TRBV15; CDR3 protein: CATSASPRGGAYYEQYF
J gene: TRBJ2-3; V gene: TRBV10-3; CDR3 protein: CAIRVGPLSTDTQYF
J gene: TRBJ1-1; V gene: TRBV30; CDR3 protein: CAWSPVDLNTEAFF
J gene: TRBJ1-5; V gene: TRBV5-5; CDR3 protein: CASSSIAGPQHF
J gene: TRBJ2-2; V gene: TRBV10-3; CDR3 protein: CAISELGAANTGELFF
J gene: TRBJ2-5; V gene: TRBV15; CDR3 protein: CATSRDTRTGETQYF
J gene: TRBJ1-2; V gene: TRBV7-8; CDR3 protein: CASSLGQGYGYTF
J gene: TRBJ2-5; V gene: TRBV10-2; CDR3 protein: CASSEGLAGGASQYF
J gene: TRBJ2-4; V gene: TRBV10-2; CDR3 protein: CASSESAQNIQYF
J gene: TRBJ2-3; V gene: TRBV7-2; CDR3 protein: CASWGPTTQYF
J gene: TRBJ1-4; V gene: TRBV6-6; CDR3 protein: CASSYSAGGNEKLFF
J gene: TRBJ1-4; V gene: TRBV4-1; CDR3 protein: CASSQAGEKLFF
J gene: TRBJ1-3; V gene: TRBV7-9; CDR3 protein: CASSRDGHVSGNTIYF
J gene: TRBJ2-1; V gene: TRBV6-6; CDR3 protein: CASRDNRAGNEQFF
J gene: TRBJ2-1; V gene: TRBV5-1; CDR3 protein: CASSLRGDMDEQFF
J gene: TRBJ2-6; V gene: TRBV7-2; CDR3 protein: CASSSKGANVLTF
J gene: TRBJ2-1; V gene: TRBV5-1; CDR3 protein: CASSQDPGRYNEQFF
J gene: TRBJ1-5; V gene: TRBV18; CDR3 protein: CASSQGRGQPQHF
J gene: TRBJ2-7; V gene: TRBV5-1; CDR3 protein: CASSFGGDSYEQYF
J gene: TRBJ1-1; V gene: TRBV6-6; CDR3 protein: CASSYMGRAEAFF
J gene: TRBJ1-3; V gene: TRBV5-1; CDR3 protein: CASSLGGGYPGNTIYF
J gene: TRBJ1-2; V gene: TRBV6-1; CDR3 protein: CASSYRAGHGYTF
J gene: TRBJ1-4; V gene: TRBV6-1; CDR3 protein: CASSDLGRSNEKLFF
J gene: TRBJ2-5; V gene: TRBV6-5; CDR3 protein: CASSFLGGGEETQYF
J gene: TRBJ1-5; V gene: TRBV10-3; CDR3 protein: CAISESIVGIKPQHF
J gene: TRBJ1-2; V gene: TRBV12-5; CDR3 protein: CASGRTGIDYGYTF
J gene: TRBJ2-2; V gene: TRBV7-2; CDR3 protein: CASSLAVYTANTGELFF